These T cell receptor beta chains were read from a single sample in a study of CD8+ T cells in alopecia areata. TCRdb keeps only in-frame clones here, not all; method: immunoSEQ multiplex PCR. Of tens of thousands of clones listed, about three fifths are singletons. The source material was CD8+ T cells sorted from blood, sampled at week 4, from a patient treated with tofacitinib. The origin of the receptors is a human donor with alopecia areata. Both conserved end residues are part of each CDR3. D genes are given only for firm matches. Rows may omit the clone size; those that give it use once, few, many or a size class.

J gene: TRBJ2-2; clone size: .; V gene: TRBV29-1; D gene: TRBD1; CDR3 protein: CSVGTGERTGELFF; CDR3 DNA: TGCAGCGTCGGGACAGGGGAGAGGACCGGGGAGCTGTTTTTT
J gene: TRBJ2-1; clone size: once; V gene: TRBV7-9; D gene: .; CDR3 protein: CASSLGTVDEQFF; CDR3 DNA: TGTGCCAGCAGCTTAGGGACAGTTGATGAGCAGTTCTTC
J gene: TRBJ2-1; clone size: .; V gene: TRBV29-1; D gene: .; CDR3 protein: CSVPAIGRLGFF; CDR3 DNA: TGCAGCGTTCCGGCAATTGGGAGACTCGGGTTCTTC
J gene: TRBJ1-2; clone size: .; V gene: TRBV29-1; D gene: .; CDR3 protein: CSVAPTGNYGYTF; CDR3 DNA: TGCAGCGTTGCACCTACAGGGAACTATGGCTACACCTTC
J gene: TRBJ1-5; clone size: .; V gene: TRBV5-8; D gene: .; CDR3 protein: CASSLNSLRYQPQHF; CDR3 DNA: TGTGCCAGCAGCTTGAACAGTTTGAGGTATCAGCCCCAGCATTTT
J gene: TRBJ2-1; clone size: .; V gene: TRBV6-5; D gene: .; CDR3 protein: CASSYIPSDEQFF; CDR3 DNA: TGTGCCAGCAGTTATATCCCCTCGGATGAGCAGTTCTTC
J gene: TRBJ1-5; clone size: .; V gene: TRBV10-2; D gene: .; CDR3 protein: CASSESGLSNQPQHF; CDR3 DNA: TGCGCCAGCAGTGAGTCAGGGCTGAGCAATCAGCCCCAGCATTTT
J gene: TRBJ2-3; clone size: .; V gene: TRBV29-1; D gene: TRBD2; CDR3 protein: CSVEDRATSGGLASLQYF; CDR3 DNA: TGCAGCGTTGAAGATCGGGCGACTAGCGGGGGGCTCGCATCCCTGCAGTATTTT
J gene: TRBJ1-1; clone size: .; V gene: TRBV5-1; D gene: .; CDR3 protein: CASSERGTLDTEAFF; CDR3 DNA: TGCGCCAGCAGTGAGAGGGGGACACTGGACACTGAAGCTTTCTTT
J gene: TRBJ1-2; clone size: .; V gene: TRBV29-1; D gene: TRBD1; CDR3 protein: CSVRGQGDQDNYGYTF; CDR3 DNA: TGCAGCGTCCGAGGACAGGGGGACCAGGATAACTATGGCTACACCTTC
J gene: TRBJ1-2; clone size: .; V gene: TRBV29-1; D gene: .; CDR3 protein: CSVEWAGEGYTF; CDR3 DNA: TGCAGCGTTGAATGGGCAGGGGAGGGCTACACCTTC
J gene: TRBJ2-4; clone size: .; V gene: TRBV2; D gene: .; CDR3 protein: CASSEGSRTYRVDIQYF; CDR3 DNA: TGTGCCAGCAGTGAGGGGAGCAGGACCTACCGGGTGGACATTCAGTACTTC
J gene: TRBJ2-3; clone size: once; V gene: TRBV25-1; D gene: .; CDR3 protein: CASSVGLGATDTQYF; CDR3 DNA: TGTGCCAGCAGTGTAGGCCTGGGGGCGACAGATACGCAGTATTTT
J gene: TRBJ2-1; clone size: .; V gene: TRBV10-2; D gene: .; CDR3 protein: CASSEGFNEQFF; CDR3 DNA: TGCGCCAGCAGTGAGGGTTTTAATGAGCAGTTCTTC
J gene: TRBJ2-3; clone size: few; V gene: TRBV12-5; D gene: .; CDR3 protein: CASGTPARVRDTQYF; CDR3 DNA: TGTGCTAGTGGGACCCCCGCGAGGGTACGAGATACGCAGTATTTT
J gene: TRBJ2-7; clone size: .; V gene: TRBV30; D gene: .; CDR3 protein: CAWSVGTYEQYF; CDR3 DNA: TGTGCCTGGAGTGTGGGGACCTACGAGCAGTACTTC
J gene: TRBJ1-1; clone size: .; V gene: TRBV4-1; D gene: .; CDR3 protein: CASSQDPPRSAFF; CDR3 DNA: TGCGCCAGCAGCCAAGACCCCCCTAGATCAGCTTTCTTT
J gene: TRBJ2-3; clone size: few; V gene: TRBV9; D gene: TRBD2; CDR3 protein: CASSVAGGGGTDTQYF; CDR3 DNA: TGTGCCAGCAGCGTAGCCGGCGGGGGAGGCACAGATACGCAGTATTTT
J gene: TRBJ1-2; clone size: .; V gene: TRBV29-1; D gene: .; CDR3 protein: CSVARDSNYGYTF; CDR3 DNA: TGCAGCGTTGCTAGGGATTCGAACTATGGCTACACCTTC
J gene: TRBJ1-2; clone size: few; V gene: TRBV29-1; D gene: .; CDR3 protein: CSVARSGDGYTF; CDR3 DNA: TGCAGCGTTGCTAGGTCAGGGGACGGCTACACCTTC
J gene: TRBJ1-1; clone size: .; V gene: TRBV20-1; D gene: .; CDR3 protein: CSAADLIEAFF; CDR3 DNA: TGCAGTGCTGCTGACCTGATCGAAGCTTTCTTT
J gene: TRBJ1-1; clone size: .; V gene: TRBV29-1; D gene: .; CDR3 protein: CSVVDFKMNTEAFF; CDR3 DNA: TGCAGCGTTGTAGACTTCAAGATGAACACTGAAGCTTTCTTT
J gene: TRBJ2-1; clone size: .; V gene: TRBV7-3; D gene: .; CDR3 protein: CASSLGALVFF; CDR3 DNA: TGTGCCAGCAGCTTAGGCGCTCTGGTATTCTTC
J gene: TRBJ2-5; clone size: .; V gene: TRBV7-2; D gene: .; CDR3 protein: CASSLWGGRQETQYF; CDR3 DNA: TGTGCCAGCAGCTTATGGGGGGGCCGCCAAGAGACCCAGTACTTC